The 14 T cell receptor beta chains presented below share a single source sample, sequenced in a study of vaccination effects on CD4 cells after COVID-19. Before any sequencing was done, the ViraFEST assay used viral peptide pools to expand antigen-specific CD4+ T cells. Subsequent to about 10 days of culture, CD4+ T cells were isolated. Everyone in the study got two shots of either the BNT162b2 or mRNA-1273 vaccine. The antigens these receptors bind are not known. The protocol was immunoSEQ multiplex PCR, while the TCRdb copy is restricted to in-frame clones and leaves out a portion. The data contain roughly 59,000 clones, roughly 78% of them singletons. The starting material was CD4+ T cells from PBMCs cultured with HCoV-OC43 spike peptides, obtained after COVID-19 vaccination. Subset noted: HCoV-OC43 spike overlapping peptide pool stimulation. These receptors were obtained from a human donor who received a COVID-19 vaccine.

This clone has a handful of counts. CDR3 in amino acids: CARRSGITDTQYF. The CDR3 bases are TGCGCCAGGAGGTCAGGGATCACAGATACGCAGTATTTT. The chain employs TRBV10-1 and TRBJ2-3; D perhaps matches TRBD1 (5 bases). The CDR3 runs 13 residues. V dropped 9 bases and J dropped 2 bases, with 12 bases sitting between them. The germline gives CDR1 WNHNN, CDR2 SYGVQD (reference sequence).

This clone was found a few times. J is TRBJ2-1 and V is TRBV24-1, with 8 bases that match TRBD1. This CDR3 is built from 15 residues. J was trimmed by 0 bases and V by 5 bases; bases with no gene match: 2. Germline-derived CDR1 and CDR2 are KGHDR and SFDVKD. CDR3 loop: CATSGDRSSYNEQFF. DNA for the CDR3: TGTGCCACCAGTGGGGACAGGAGCTCCTACAATGAGCAGTTCTTC.

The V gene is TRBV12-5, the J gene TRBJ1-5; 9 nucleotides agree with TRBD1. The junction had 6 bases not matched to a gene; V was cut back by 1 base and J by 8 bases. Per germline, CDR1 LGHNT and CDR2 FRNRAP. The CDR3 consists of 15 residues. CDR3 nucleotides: TGTGCTAGTGGTTTGGCCACAGGGGGCGAGGAGCCCCAGCATTTT. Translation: CASGLATGGEEPQHF.

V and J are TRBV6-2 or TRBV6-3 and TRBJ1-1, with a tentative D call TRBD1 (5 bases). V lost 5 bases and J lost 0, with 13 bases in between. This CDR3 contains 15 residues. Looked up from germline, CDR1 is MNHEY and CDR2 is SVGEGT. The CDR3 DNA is TGTGCCAGCAGTCCAGCCAGGGTAATGAACACTGAAGCTTTCTTT. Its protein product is CASSPARVMNTEAFF.

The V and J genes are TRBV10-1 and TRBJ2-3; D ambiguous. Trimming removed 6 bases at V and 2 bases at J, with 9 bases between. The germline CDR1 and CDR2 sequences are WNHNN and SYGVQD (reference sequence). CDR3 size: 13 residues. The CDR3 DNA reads TGCGCCAGCAGCTTGGACCTCACAGATACGCAGTATTTT. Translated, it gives CASSLDLTDTQYF.

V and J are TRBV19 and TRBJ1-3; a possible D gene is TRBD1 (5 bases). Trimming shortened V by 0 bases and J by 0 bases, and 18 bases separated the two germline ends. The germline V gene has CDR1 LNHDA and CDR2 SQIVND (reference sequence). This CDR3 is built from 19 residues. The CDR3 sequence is CASSIDDRTNPSSGNTIYF. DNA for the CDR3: TGTGCCAGTAGTATAGACGACAGAACTAATCCCTCCTCTGGAAACACCATATATTTT.

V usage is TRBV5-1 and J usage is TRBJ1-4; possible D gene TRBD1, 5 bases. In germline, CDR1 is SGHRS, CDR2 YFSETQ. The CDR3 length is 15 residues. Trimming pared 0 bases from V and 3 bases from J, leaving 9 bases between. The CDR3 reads CASSLEQGSNEKLFF. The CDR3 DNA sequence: TGCGCCAGCAGCTTGGAGCAGGGCTCTAATGAAAAACTGTTTTTT.

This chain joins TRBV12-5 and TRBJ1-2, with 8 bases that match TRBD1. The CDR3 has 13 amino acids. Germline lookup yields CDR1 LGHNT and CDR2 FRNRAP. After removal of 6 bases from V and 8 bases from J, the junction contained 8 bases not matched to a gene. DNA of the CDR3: TGTGCTAGTGGGTGGACAGGGCTTCGGGGCTACACCTTC. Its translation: CASGWTGLRGYTF.

CDR3: CASSLSDGSPWHF. The DNA for the CDR3 is TGTGCCAGCAGTCTCTCGGACGGATCACCCTGGCACTTT. This chain joins TRBV12-3 or TRBV12-4 and TRBJ1-6; D not resolved. With 5 bases removed from V and 19 bases from J, the gap between germline ends came to 21 bases. The CDR3 loop spans 13 amino acids.

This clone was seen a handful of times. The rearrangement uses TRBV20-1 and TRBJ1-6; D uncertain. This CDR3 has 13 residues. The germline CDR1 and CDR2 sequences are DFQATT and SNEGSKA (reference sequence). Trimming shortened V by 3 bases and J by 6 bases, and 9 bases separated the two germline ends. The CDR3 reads CSASLSANSPLHF. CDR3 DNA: TGCAGTGCTAGTCTTTCAGCTAATTCACCCCTCCACTTT.

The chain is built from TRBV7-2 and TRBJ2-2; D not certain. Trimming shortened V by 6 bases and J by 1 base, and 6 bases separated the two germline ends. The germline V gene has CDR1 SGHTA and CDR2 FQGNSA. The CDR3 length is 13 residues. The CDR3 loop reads CASSTRNTGELFF. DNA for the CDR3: TGTGCCAGCAGTACACGGAACACCGGGGAGCTGTTTTTT.

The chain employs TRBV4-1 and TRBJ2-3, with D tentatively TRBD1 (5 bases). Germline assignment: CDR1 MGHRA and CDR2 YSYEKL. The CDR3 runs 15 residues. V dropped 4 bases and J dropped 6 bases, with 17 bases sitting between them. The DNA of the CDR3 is TGCGCCAGCAGCCCTTGGACAAGGCCCTATGATACGCAGTATTTT. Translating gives CASSPWTRPYDTQYF.

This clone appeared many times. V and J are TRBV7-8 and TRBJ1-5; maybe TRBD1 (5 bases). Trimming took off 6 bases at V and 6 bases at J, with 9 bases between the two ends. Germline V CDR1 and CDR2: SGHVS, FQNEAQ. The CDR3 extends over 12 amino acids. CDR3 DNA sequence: TGTGCCAGCAGTCCCCAGGGTCAGCCCCAGCATTTT. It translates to CASSPQGQPQHF.

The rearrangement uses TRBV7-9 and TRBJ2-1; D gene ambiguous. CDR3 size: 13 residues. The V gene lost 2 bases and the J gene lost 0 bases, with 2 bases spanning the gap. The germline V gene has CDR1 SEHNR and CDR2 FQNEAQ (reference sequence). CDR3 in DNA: TGTGCCAGCAGCTTATTCTCCTACAATGAGCAGTTCTTC. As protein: CASSLFSYNEQFF.